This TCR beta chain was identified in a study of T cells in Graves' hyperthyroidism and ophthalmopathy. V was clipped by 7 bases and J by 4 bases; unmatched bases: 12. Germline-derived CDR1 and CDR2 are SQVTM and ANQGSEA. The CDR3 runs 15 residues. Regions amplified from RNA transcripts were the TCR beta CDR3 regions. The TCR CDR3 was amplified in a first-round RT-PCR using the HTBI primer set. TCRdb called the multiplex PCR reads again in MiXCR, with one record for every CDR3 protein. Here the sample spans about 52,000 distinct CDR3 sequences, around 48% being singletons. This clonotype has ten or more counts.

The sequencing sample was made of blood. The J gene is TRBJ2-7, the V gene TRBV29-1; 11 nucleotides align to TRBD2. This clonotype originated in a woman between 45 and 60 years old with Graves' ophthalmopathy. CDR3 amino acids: CSAAPGTSGSYEQYF. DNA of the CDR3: TGCAGCGCCGCCCCCGGGACTAGCGGTTCTTACGAGCAGTACTTC.